The 24 T cell receptor beta chains given below trace back to one sample, sequenced in a study of CD8 T cells in ankylosing spondylitis. Study-wide results and caveats: Apparently characteristic of ankylosing spondylitis blood was a TCR beta motif (roughly 8 highly homologous variants).

TCRdb redid the calling of the 5' RACE reads with MiXCR, one entry per CDR3 protein. The profile shows approximately 150,000 distinct CDR3 sequences, about 15% of them singletons. Their target antigens are unknown. The sequenced sample was blood, either unsorted or a sorted T cell fraction (not recorded which). The receptors stem from a male donor with ankylosing spondylitis.

The genes are TRBV19 and TRBJ2-6, with D possibly being TRBD1 (5 bases). There are 18 residues in the CDR3. Germline lookup yields CDR1 LNHDA and CDR2 SQIVND (reference sequence). Trimming pared 4 bases from V and 0 bases from J, leaving 16 bases between. In DNA, the CDR3 is TGTGCCAGTAGTAAGTACCAGGGTCCCTACTCTGGGGCCAACGTCCTGACTTTC. Amino acid sequence: CASSKYQGPYSGANVLTF.

This clonotype showed up just a few times. V gene TRBV24-1 combines with J gene TRBJ1-5; D not resolved. Germline CDR1 is KGHDR and CDR2 is SFDVKD. This CDR3 spans 12 amino acids. The V end was cut by 4 bases, the J end by 4 bases, with 4 bases between. The CDR3 bases are TGTGCCACCAGTGACCCTAATCAGCCCCAGCATTTT. This codes for CATSDPNQPQHF.

This clonotype was counted at least ten times. The chain couples TRBV27 to TRBJ2-1; TRBD2 is a possible D gene (5 bases). Germline assignment: CDR1 MNHEY and CDR2 SMNVEV (reference sequence). This CDR3 comprises 15 residues. V shed 2 bases and J shed 0 bases, with 8 bases lying between them. The CDR3 sequence: CASSLTGSSYNEQFF. CDR3 DNA sequence: TGTGCCAGCAGTTTAACGGGAAGCTCCTACAATGAGCAGTTCTTC.

In this sample, this clonotype turned up a few times. The chain couples TRBV30 to TRBJ2-2; D not resolved. V shed 4 bases and J shed 7 bases, with 7 bases lying between them. Germline V CDR1 and CDR2: GTSNPN, SVGIG (reference sequence). The CDR3 totals 11 residues. The CDR3 DNA reads as TGTGCCTGGACGCCTGGCGGGGAGCTGTTTTTT. Amino acids: CAWTPGGELFF.

In its sample, this clonotype was seen a few times. The chain employs TRBV5-1 and TRBJ2-1, with D maybe TRBD1 (6 bases). Per germline, CDR1 SGHRS and CDR2 YFSETQ. Deletions cut 3 bases from V and 0 bases from J, with 13 bases between. This CDR3 is 16 amino acids long. The CDR3 protein is CASSSYGQSSYNEQFF. The CDR3 DNA is TGCGCCAGCAGCTCCTATGGACAGAGCTCCTACAATGAGCAGTTCTTC.

The chain is built from TRBV27 and TRBJ2-2; TRBD1 aligns across 7 bases. The CDR3 is 14 amino acids. The trim removed 5 bases at V and 6 bases at J, leaving 6 bases unmatched. CDR1 and CDR2 from the germline V gene are MNHEY and SMNVEV (reference sequence). In DNA form, the CDR3 reads TGTGCCAGCAGTCCCGGGACAGTGGCCGGGGAGCTGTTTTTT. Protein product: CASSPGTVAGELFF.

This clonotype was counted many times. This chain links TRBV9 with TRBJ2-7; the D gene is possibly TRBD2 (6 bases). The germline V gene encodes CDR1 SGDLS and CDR2 YYNGEE. Trimming removed 3 bases from V and 2 bases from J, with 12 bases in between. CDR3 length: 14 amino acids. In DNA form, the CDR3 reads TGTGCCAGCAGCGCAGCGGAGGGAACCTACGAGCAGTACTTC. It translates to CASSAAEGTYEQYF.

This clonotype was seen a handful of times. The chain links TRBV20-1 to TRBJ2-5; tentative D call: TRBD2 (5 bases). Germline CDR1 is DFQATT and CDR2 is SNEGSKA (reference sequence). CDR3 length: 15 amino acids. Trimming took 0 bases from V and 1 from J, leaving 12 bases between them. The DNA of the CDR3 is TGCAGTGCTAGAGACGGCGGGTGGGGCCAAGAGACCCAGTACTTC. Protein product: CSARDGGWGQETQYF.

This sequence joins TRBV4-3 and TRBJ1-5; D not resolved. The CDR3 has 15 amino acids. Trimming left V 0 bases short and J 1 base short, with 7 bases between. Germline V gene sequence: CDR1 LGHNA, CDR2 YSLEER. The CDR3 DNA follows: TGCGCCAGCAGCCAAGATTTGGCAAGCAATCAGCCCCAGCATTTT. Translated: CASSQDLASNQPQHF.

The chain links TRBV7-2 to TRBJ1-2; the D is unclear. CDR3 length: 16 amino acids. Germline CDR1 and CDR2: SGHTA and FQGNSA. Between the trimmed V and J ends, which lost 4 bases and 4 bases, there was a span of 19 bases. The CDR3 nucleotides are TGTGCCAGCAGCTACGGGCTGGGGAGCGCAATCTATGGCTACACCTTC. Translation: CASSYGLGSAIYGYTF.

There are a few counts of this clonotype. The chain uses TRBV5-6 and TRBJ2-1; D remains unclear. The V end lost 2 bases, the J end lost 6 bases, and 6 bases lay between the germline ends. This CDR3 region has 12 residues. Germline V gives CDR1 SGHDT, CDR2 YYEEEE. The CDR3 here is CASSFDANEQFF. CDR3 sequence (DNA): TGTGCCAGCAGCTTTGACGCCAATGAGCAGTTCTTC.

The chain combines TRBV9 with TRBJ2-1, with 9 bases lining up with TRBD2. The germline V gene encodes CDR1 SGDLS and CDR2 YYNGEE. The trim removed 2 bases at V and 0 bases at J, leaving 3 bases unmatched. The CDR3 consists of 16 residues. CDR3 protein: CASSVHSGSSYNEQFF. The DNA of the CDR3 is TGTGCCAGCAGCGTCCATAGCGGGAGCTCCTACAATGAGCAGTTCTTC. The whole variable domain, remainder taken from reference TRBV9 and TRBJ2-1, is DSGVTQTPKHLITATGQRVTLRCSPRSGDLSVYWYQQSLDQGLQFLIQYYNGEERAKGNILERFSAQQFPDLHSELNLSSLELGDSALYFCASSVHSGSSYNEQFFGPGTRLTVL.

There are a few counts of this clonotype. This rearrangement joins TRBV28 to TRBJ2-2; 7 positions match TRBD1. Germline values: CDR1 MDHEN, CDR2 SYDVKM. J lost 4 bases, V lost 3 bases, and 5 bases had no gene match. The CDR3 consists of 15 residues. The CDR3 DNA reads as TGTGCCAGCAGTTTCCCAGGGGGAGTCACCGGGGAGCTGTTTTTT. The encoded protein is CASSFPGGVTGELFF.

This clonotype has a count of ten or more. The rearrangement links TRBV28 to TRBJ2-6; the match to TRBD2 covers 8 bases. With 6 bases clipped from V and 0 bases from J, the junction kept 4 bases outside the gene matches. The CDR3 loop spans 16 amino acids. Germline V CDR1 and CDR2: MDHEN, SYDVKM. CDR3 bases: TGTGCCAGCAGCGGACTAGCCATCTCTGGGGCCAACGTCCTGACTTTC. Encoded protein: CASSGLAISGANVLTF.

This clonotype was counted at least ten times. The chain employs TRBV9 and TRBJ2-5; 9 nucleotides align to TRBD1. CDR3 size: 13 residues. The V and J ends lost 4 bases and 7 bases, in that order; junction bases with no gene match: 5. From germline, CDR1 is SGDLS and CDR2 YYNGEE. The CDR3, as DNA: TGTGCCAGCAGCTCGGGACAGGGCGTGACCCAGTACTTC. This encodes CASSSGQGVTQYF. Filled out from reference TRBV9 and TRBJ2-5, the complete variable domain reads DSGVTQTPKHLITATGQRVTLRCSPRSGDLSVYWYQQSLDQGLQFLIQYYNGEERAKGNILERFSAQQFPDLHSELNLSSLELGDSALYFCASSSGQGVTQYFGPGTRLLVL.

This clonotype has just a few counts. The chain joins TRBV20-1 to TRBJ2-1; 8 bases are a match to TRBD2. The germline gives CDR1 DFQATT, CDR2 SNEGSKA (reference sequence). J gave up 0 bases and V 0 bases, and 4 bases lay outside the gene matches. The CDR3 length is 16 residues. The DNA for the CDR3 is TGCAGTGCTAGAGATGCAAGCGGGAGCTCCTACAATGAGCAGTTCTTC. Its protein product is CSARDASGSSYNEQFF.

The rearrangement uses TRBV7-9 and TRBJ1-3; D gene ambiguous. Germline V gives CDR1 SEHNR, CDR2 FQNEAQ (reference sequence). V lost 7 bases, J lost 5 bases, and 12 bases lay in between. The CDR3 has 13 amino acids. CDR3 region: CASTAAYRNTIYF. DNA for the CDR3: TGTGCCAGCACAGCAGCGTATAGAAACACCATATATTTT. Complete variable domain (other parts from reference TRBV7-9 and TRBJ1-3): DTGVSQNPRHKITKRGQNVTFRCDPISEHNRLYWYRQTLGQGPEFLTYFQNEAQLEKSRLLSDRFSAERPKGSFSTLEIQRTEQGDSAMYLCASTAAYRNTIYFGEGSWLTVV.

The chain combines TRBV7-9 with TRBJ2-1, with TRBD2 identical over 14 bases. Germline CDR1 reads SEHNR; CDR2 reads FQNEAQ (reference sequence). CDR3 length: 17 residues. V shed 8 bases and J 8 bases; nucleotides not matched to a gene: 14. This CDR3 is CASHKETSGRAPDEQFF. CDR3 DNA: TGTGCCAGCCACAAGGAGACTAGCGGGAGGGCCCCGGATGAGCAGTTCTTC.

The rearrangement joins TRBV5-1 to TRBJ2-2; D is possibly TRBD1 or TRBD2 (6 bases each). The V and J ends lost 5 bases and 4 bases respectively, with 21 bases between them. CDR1 and CDR2 from the germline V gene are SGHRS and YFSETQ. This CDR3 is 17 amino acids long. The CDR3 DNA is TGCGCCAGCAGTCCTCACAGGGCGTTGGGACTCACCGGGGAGCTGTTTTTT. This codes for CASSPHRALGLTGELFF.

The V call is TRBV4-3, the J call TRBJ2-2; D is ambiguous. This CDR3 region has 13 residues. CDR1 is LGHNA and CDR2 is YSLEER in the germline V gene. V was pared by 0 bases and J by 6 bases, with 5 bases between. The CDR3 sequence is CASSQDLSGELFF. For the CDR3, the DNA is TGCGCCAGCAGCCAAGATTTATCCGGGGAGCTGTTTTTT.

This clonotype was observed at least ten times. The chain joins TRBV7-9 to TRBJ1-1, with D unclear. The V and J ends lost 8 bases and 1 base respectively, with 11 bases between them. CDR3 length: 13 residues. Germline CDR1 SEHNR, CDR2 FQNEAQ (reference sequence). CDR3 DNA sequence: TGTGCCAGCTTCCGTGGGAGGAACACTGAAGCTTTCTTT. It is translated as CASFRGRNTEAFF.

This chain connects TRBV7-3 to TRBJ2-7; D unclear. The V gene lost 2 bases and the J gene lost 3 bases, with 8 bases spanning the gap. The CDR3 length is 13 residues. Germline values: CDR1 SGHTA, CDR2 FQGTGA. CDR3 in DNA: TGTGCCAGCAGCTTAGAAAACGGCTACGAGCAGTACTTC. Protein sequence: CASSLENGYEQYF.

CDR3 protein: CASSPRDRVLEAFF. The CDR3 region has the DNA TGTGCCAGCAGTCCCCGGGACAGGGTTTTAGAAGCTTTCTTT. The J gene is TRBJ1-1, the V gene TRBV2, with TRBD1 matching over 9 bases. Trimming removed 5 bases from V and 8 bases from J; junction bases left unmatched: 9. In germline, CDR1 is SNHLY, CDR2 FYNNEI. This CDR3 contains 14 residues. The variable domain in full, completed from reference TRBV2 and TRBJ1-1, reads EPEVTQTPSHQVTQMGQEVILRCVPISNHLYFYWYRQILGQKVEFLVSFYNNEISEKSEIFDDQFSVERPDGSNFTLKIRSTKLEDSAMYFCASSPRDRVLEAFFGQGTRLTVV.

This clonotype has a count of ten or more. V gene TRBV24-1 combines with J gene TRBJ2-1; 10 bases map to TRBD1. The ends lost 5 bases at V and 5 bases at J; junction bases unmatched: 8. Germline V CDR1 and CDR2: KGHDR, SFDVKD. This CDR3 is built from 16 residues. CDR3 coding DNA: TGTGCCACCAGTGGGGAACGGGACAGGGGCCACAATGAGCAGTTCTTC. Its protein product is CATSGERDRGHNEQFF.